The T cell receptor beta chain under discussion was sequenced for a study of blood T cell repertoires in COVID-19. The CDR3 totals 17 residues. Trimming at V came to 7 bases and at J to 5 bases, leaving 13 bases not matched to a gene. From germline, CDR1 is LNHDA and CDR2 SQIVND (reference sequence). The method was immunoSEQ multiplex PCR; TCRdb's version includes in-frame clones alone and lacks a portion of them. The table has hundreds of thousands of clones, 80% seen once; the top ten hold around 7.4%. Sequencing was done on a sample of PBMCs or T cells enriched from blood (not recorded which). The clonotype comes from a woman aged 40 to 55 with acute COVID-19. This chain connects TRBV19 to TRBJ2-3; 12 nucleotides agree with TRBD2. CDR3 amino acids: CASKGILAGGPGDTQYF. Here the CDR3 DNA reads TGTGCCAGTAAGGGAATCCTAGCGGGGGGGCCGGGAGATACGCAGTATTTT.